These 9 T cell receptor beta chains share one sample of origin, sequenced in a study of Tregs in tolerant kidney transplant recipients. Method: immunoSEQ multiplex PCR; TCRdb's copy keeps in-frame clones and lacks some. The table records about 5,600 clones, almost 90% of them present only once. Their antigens remain unidentified. Source: Tregs from blood cultured with allogeneic cells, taken before the transplant. These receptor sequences come from a human patient who received a combined kidney and bone marrow transplant.

The chain links TRBV21-1 to TRBJ2-3; the table's D gene call, TRBD1, was not cross checked with the DNA. TRBV21-1 is given as a pseudogene. The CDR3 has 17 residues. The CDR3 DNA is TGTGCCAGCAGTAAAACTGTGGCTACAGTCATGCAAGATACGCAGTATTTT. It translates to CASSKTVATVMQDTQYF.

The J gene is TRBJ1-2, the V gene TRBV7-9, with D possibly being TRBD1 (5 bases). V was shortened by 5 bases and J by 4 bases, with 20 bases between the two germline ends. Per germline, CDR1 SEHNR and CDR2 FQNEAQ (reference sequence). The CDR3 extends over 16 amino acids. CDR3 amino acids: CASSRHLQGIGYGYTF. The CDR3 DNA follows: TGTGCCAGCAGCCGTCACCTTCAGGGTATTGGCTATGGCTACACCTTC.

The chain carries TRBV10-3 and TRBJ1-5, with a possible D match to TRBD1 (5 bases). V lost 4 bases, J lost 10 bases, and 14 bases lay in between. The CDR3 runs 13 residues. CDR1 and CDR2 from the germline V gene are ENHRY and SYGVKD. The CDR3: CAISVGQGGPQHF. The CDR3 bases are TGTGCCATCAGTGTCGGCCAGGGAGGACCCCAGCATTTT.

V gene TRBV9 combines with J gene TRBJ2-1; 11 bases are shared with TRBD2. The CDR3 is 16 residues long. Germline CDR1 and CDR2: SGDLS and YYNGEE. Losses at the gene ends were 4 bases for V and 4 bases for J; bases not matched to a gene: 7. CDR3 in DNA: TGTGCCAGCAGCCCGCGACTAGCGGGACCATACAATGAGCAGTTCTTC. This codes for CASSPRLAGPYNEQFF.

The V and J genes are TRBV5-1 and TRBJ2-1; D is unresolved. Germline V lookup: CDR1 SGHRS, CDR2 YFSETQ. Trimming stripped 0 bases from V and 2 bases from J, with 9 bases between. This CDR3 has 15 residues. CDR3 region: CASSLGAAPYNEQFF. The CDR3 nucleotides read TGCGCCAGCAGCTTGGGGGCAGCCCCCTACAATGAGCAGTTCTTC.

The chain joins TRBV13 to TRBJ1-1; maybe TRBD1 (5 bases). The CDR3 loop spans 15 amino acids. The germline V gene encodes CDR1 PRHDT and CDR2 FYEKMQ (reference sequence). The V gene lost 0 bases and the J gene lost 0 bases, with 8 bases spanning the gap. The CDR3 sequence: CASSLGRELNTEAFF. In DNA, the CDR3 is TGTGCCAGCAGCTTAGGCAGGGAGCTGAACACTGAAGCTTTCTTT.

This clone has a handful of counts. The chain is built from TRBV28 and TRBJ1-2; the D is unclear. CDR3 length equals 16 residues. Trimming left V 6 bases short and J 4 bases short, with 21 bases between. Germline V gene sequence: CDR1 MDHEN, CDR2 SYDVKM. The CDR3 bases are TGTGCCAGCAGGCGGTTGAGTCAACGTCCCCTCTATGGCTACACCTTC. Protein sequence: CASRRLSQRPLYGYTF.

The chain joins TRBV5-1 to TRBJ2-3; D is unclear. The CDR3 runs to 13 residues. V was cut by 0 bases and J by 5 bases, with 7 bases left in between. Germline V gene lookup returns CDR1 SGHRS and CDR2 YFSETQ. The CDR3 loop reads CASSLALEDTQYF. CDR3 DNA: TGCGCCAGCAGCTTGGCCCTTGAAGATACGCAGTATTTT. Looking up the rest from reference TRBV5-1 and TRBJ2-3 gives the full variable domain: KAGVTQTPRYLIKTRGQQVTLSCSPISGHRSVSWYQQTPGQGLQFLFEYFSETQRNKGNFPGRFSGRQFSNSRSEMNVSTLELGDSALYLCASSLALEDTQYFGPGTRLTVL.

The chain links TRBV7-9 to TRBJ2-7, with a possible D match to TRBD1 (6 bases). Deletions cut 4 bases from V and 0 bases from J, with 13 bases between. Looked up from germline, CDR1 is SEHNR and CDR2 is FQNEAQ (reference sequence). CDR3 length: 15 amino acids. The CDR3 nucleotides read TGTGCCAGCAGCTCGACAGGATCCCCCTCCTACGAGCAGTACTTC. Translating gives CASSSTGSPSYEQYF.